This T cell receptor beta chain was sequenced during a study of blood T cell repertoires in COVID-19. Study overall: COVID-19 samples from acute and convalescent phases originated in the United States, Italy and Spain. PBMCs, B-cell-depleted T cells, or T cells were the source of the cDNA or gDNA that made up the material.

Per the authors' pipeline: By means of reference gene primer amplification, nucleated cell counts were estimated. Assay used: immunoSEQ multiplex PCR; TCRdb lists only in-frame clones, some missing. V and J calls and clone size are those listed in that table; D and trimming were worked out from the DNA. This sample carries around 30,000 clones, approximately 88% of them seen once, and the ten largest clones take 0.55%. CDR3 length: 18 residues. Germline assignment: CDR1 MRHNA and CDR2 SNTAGT. J lost 1 base, V lost 2 bases, and 11 bases had no gene match. A single count supports this clone. The receptor was isolated from a middle-aged woman with active or convalescent COVID-19. The chain employs TRBV6-4 and TRBJ1-3, with TRBD1 matching 7 bases. The specimen was peripheral blood. This CDR3 is CASSDKFAGGASGNTIYF. The CDR3, as DNA: TGTGCCAGCAGTGACAAATTCGCAGGGGGTGCTTCTGGAAACACCATATATTTT.